This T cell receptor (beta chain) was recovered during a study of cytomegalovirus exposure and HLA in healthy donors. Clones were sequenced by immunoSEQ multiplex PCR, and TCRdb holds only the in-frame ones, with some missing. The sample yields under 150,000 clones, around nine tenths seen once. Germline CDR1 MNHEY, CDR2 SVGAGI. V lost 6 bases to trimming and J lost 3 bases; unmatched junction nucleotides: 4. The length of the CDR3 is 13 residues. Study-wide results and caveats: In vitro experiments confirmed that three CMV-associated chains were specific for CMV antigens.

Worth noting for this clone: Antigen specificity is unknown.

The chain carries TRBV6-5 and TRBJ2-7; TRBD2 matches at 8 bases. The origin of this receptor is a man aged 18 to 30 in good health and CMV-seropositive. Material: PBMCs. This CDR3 reads CASRQRELYEQYF. CDR3 DNA sequence: TGTGCCAGCAGGCAGCGGGAGCTCTACGAGCAGTACTTC.